The clone carrying this T cell receptor (beta chain) has more than one count but fewer than ten. Its antigen is unknown. A second PCR of 7 to 11 cycles used a sample-barcoded 5' primer and a J-beta primer mix. TCRdb processed the 5' RACE reads anew with MiXCR; each CDR3 protein has one entry. Here the sample spans some 640,000 distinct CDR3 sequences, about 30% being singletons. The germline V gene encodes CDR1 SGHRS and CDR2 YFSETQ. Trimming removed 0 bases from V and 5 bases from J, with 9 bases in between. The CDR3 loop spans 15 amino acids. This specimen comes from a study of blood T cells in healthy people across ages. Study conclusions and caveats: It was not known whether donors were CMV positive (a possible confounder of expanded clonotype changes). In older individuals, TCR beta diversity per million T cells was lower, falling roughly linearly with age.

This sequence was found in an elderly woman in good health. Sequenced: blood. The chain uses TRBV5-1 and TRBJ1-6; no reliable D call. CDR3 protein: CASSLGQVNNSPLHF. The CDR3 region has the DNA TGCGCCAGCAGCTTGGGGCAGGTCAATAATTCACCCCTCCACTTT. Combining the CDR3 with reference TRBV5-1 and TRBJ1-6 gives the whole variable domain KAGVTQTPRYLIKTRGQQVTLSCSPISGHRSVSWYQQTPGQGLQFLFEYFSETQRNKGNFPGRFSGRQFSNSRSEMNVSTLELGDSALYLCASSLGQVNNSPLHFGNGTRLTVT.